The sequence of this TCR beta chain was determined in a study of blood T cell repertoires in COVID-19. Germline loops: CDR1 SGHVS, CDR2 FQNEAQ. CDR3 length: 12 residues. V lost 5 bases, J lost 5 bases, and 10 bases lay in between. Sequenced by immunoSEQ multiplex PCR; TCRdb stores in-frame clones only, minus some. The table records about 95,000 clones, 81% of them present only once. Source material: peripheral blood. V and J are TRBV7-8 and TRBJ2-7, with D perhaps matching TRBD1 (6 bases). This TCR was recovered from an elderly man with active or convalescent COVID-19. Here the CDR3 DNA reads TGTGCCAGCAGCCCCCACAGGGACGAGCAGTACTTC. Translated: CASSPHRDEQYF. Supplemented by reference TRBV7-8 and TRBJ2-7, the full variable domain reads GAGVSQSPRYKVAKRGQDVALRCDPISGHVSLFWYQQALGQGPEFLTYFQNEAQLDKSGLPSDRFFAERPEGSVSTLKIQRTQQEDSAVYLCASSPHRDEQYFGPGTRLTVT.